The rows below give T cell receptor beta chains drawn from one sample of a study of cytomegalovirus exposure and HLA in healthy donors. The data were produced by immunoSEQ multiplex PCR, yet TCRdb's version contains in-frame clones alone and is incomplete. The table has around 150,000 clones, about 81% seen once. The source material was PBMCs. The receptors derive from a woman aged 18 to 35 in good health and CMV-seronegative. Both conserved end residues are part of each CDR3. Each record gives: J gene, clone size, V gene, D gene, CDR3 protein, CDR3 DNA. The D gene is left open where the match is weak. Expanded clones are given a class, and other clones once, few, many or no size at all.

TRBJ1-1	NA	TRBV6-1	NA	CASSFQKNTEAFF	TGTGCCAGCAGTTTCCAGAAGAACACTGAAGCTTTCTTT
TRBJ1-1	NA	TRBV28	TRBD1	CASSAGQRLNTEAFF	TGTGCCAGCAGTGCGGGACAGCGCTTGAACACTGAAGCTTTCTTT
TRBJ2-5	few	TRBV14	NA	CASSQRQEQYF	TGTGCCAGCAGCCAAAGACAGGAGCAGTACTTC
TRBJ2-2	NA	TRBV5-4	TRBD1	CASSLWQGVAGELFF	TGTGCCAGCAGCTTGTGGCAGGGGGTGGCCGGGGAGCTGTTTTTT
TRBJ1-2	few	TRBV5-4	TRBD1	CASSQDRVADYGYTF	TGTGCCAGCAGCCAGGACAGGGTAGCGGACTATGGCTACACCTTC
TRBJ2-7	NA	TRBV9	TRBD2	CASSLGLAAHEQYF	TGTGCCAGCAGCCTTGGACTAGCTGCTCACGAGCAGTACTTC
TRBJ1-5	NA	TRBV28	TRBD1	CASSTTRTGGSQHF	TGTGCCAGCAGTACCACTCGGACAGGCGGTTCCCAGCATTTT
TRBJ1-2	few	TRBV28	TRBD1	CATPDRGGEGYGYTF	TGTGCCACCCCGGACAGGGGGGGGGAGGGTTATGGCTACACCTTC
TRBJ2-3	NA	TRBV28	NA	CASSLGGTLRDTQYF	TGTGCCAGCAGCCTAGGAGGGACTCTACGCGATACGCAGTATTTT
TRBJ2-1	NA	TRBV11-2	TRBD1	CASSSFRDWLDRGNNEQFF	TGTGCCAGCAGCTCATTTAGGGATTGGCTTGACAGGGGAAACAATGAGCAGTTCTTC
TRBJ2-2	once	TRBV7-3	TRBD2	CASSLGGTGELFF	TGTGCCAGCAGCTTGGGGGGGACCGGGGAGCTGTTTTTT
TRBJ1-1	NA	TRBV11-2	NA	CASSLVNSEAFF	TGTGCCAGCAGCTTAGTAAATAGCGAAGCTTTCTTT
TRBJ2-1	NA	TRBV29-1	TRBD1	CSEWGTGGHEQFF	TGCAGCGAATGGGGGACAGGCGGCCATGAGCAGTTCTTC
TRBJ2-1	NA	TRBV5-4	TRBD1	CASSPLRTGGAYNEQFF	TGTGCCAGCAGCCCCCTCAGGACAGGGGGCGCCTACAATGAGCAGTTCTTC
TRBJ1-5	NA	TRBV5-1	TRBD1	CASSFTGGNQPQHF	TGCGCCAGCAGCTTTACAGGGGGGAATCAGCCCCAGCATTTT
TRBJ2-1	NA	TRBV7-2	TRBD1	CASSLNTGDEQFF	TGTGCCAGCAGCCTTAACACAGGGGATGAGCAGTTCTTC
TRBJ1-1	once	TRBV10-1	NA	CASSGQTNTEAFF	TGCGCCAGCAGCGGACAGACGAACACTGAAGCTTTCTTT
TRBJ2-7	NA	TRBV10-3	NA	CAISADSTYEQYF	TGTGCCATCAGTGCCGACAGTACCTACGAGCAGTACTTC
TRBJ1-4	few	TRBV28	NA	CASSLYRDEKLFF	TGTGCCAGCAGTTTATACAGGGATGAAAAACTGTTTTTT
TRBJ2-7	few	TRBV6-1	NA	CASSEYTAPYEQYF	TGTGCCAGCAGTGAATATACAGCCCCCTACGAGCAGTACTTC
TRBJ2-2	NA	TRBV7-6	TRBD2	CASSLRFSRGGTGELFF	TGTGCCAGCAGCTTACGATTCTCGCGGGGGGGCACCGGGGAGCTGTTTTTT
TRBJ1-5	NA	TRBV2	NA	CASSEDRDQPQHF	TGTGCCAGCAGTGAAGACAGGGATCAGCCCCAGCATTTT
TRBJ1-2	NA	TRBV19	NA	CASSMGADSSYGYTF	TGTGCCAGTAGTATGGGGGCGGACAGTAGCTATGGCTACACCTTC
TRBJ2-7	NA	TRBV28	TRBD2	CASRRTSGSYEQYF	TGTGCCAGCAGGAGGACTAGCGGGAGCTACGAGCAGTACTTC
TRBJ2-1	NA	TRBV18	TRBD1	CASSLQGVDEQFF	TGTGCCAGCTCACTCCAGGGGGTGGATGAGCAGTTCTTC
TRBJ2-1	NA	TRBV7-9	NA	CASSLAQGRLGDEQFF	TGTGCCAGCAGCTTAGCCCAGGGGCGATTGGGGGATGAGCAGTTCTTC
TRBJ2-1	NA	TRBV27	NA	CASSFAWLVNEQFF	TGTGCCAGCAGTTTCGCCTGGTTAGTCAATGAGCAGTTCTTC
TRBJ1-1	NA	TRBV7-9	TRBD1	CASSSGQGAMNTEAFF	TGTGCCAGCAGCTCAGGACAGGGGGCGATGAACACTGAAGCTTTCTTT
TRBJ2-3	NA	TRBV6-5	TRBD1	CASSYSATGIDTQYF	TGTGCCAGCAGTTACTCGGCGACAGGGATCGATACGCAGTATTTT
TRBJ1-6	NA	TRBV2	NA	CASSPDRGNYNSPPHF	TGTGCCAGCAGTCCGGACAGAGGGAATTATAATTCACCCCCCCACTTT
TRBJ2-6	NA	TRBV5-1	TRBD1	CASSSGGTANSGANVLTF	TGCGCCAGCAGCTCCGGTGGGACAGCGAACTCTGGGGCCAACGTCCTGACTTTC
TRBJ1-1	NA	TRBV15	NA	CATSRVTDTEAFF	TGTGCCACCAGCAGAGTGACAGACACTGAAGCTTTCTTT
TRBJ2-7	NA	TRBV20-1	NA	CSAREQDEQYF	TGCAGTGCTAGAGAGCAGGACGAGCAGTACTTC
TRBJ2-5	once	TRBV9	NA	CASSVASQETQYF	TGTGCCAGCAGCGTAGCCAGCCAAGAGACCCAGTACTTC
TRBJ1-3	NA	TRBV5-1	NA	CASSLRGNYPSGNTIYF	TGCGCCAGCAGCTTGAGAGGCAACTACCCCTCTGGAAACACCATATATTTT
TRBJ2-1	NA	TRBV6-1	TRBD2	CASTGRGGSYNEQFF	TGTGCCAGCACGGGGCGGGGGGGCTCCTACAATGAGCAGTTCTTC
TRBJ2-7	NA	TRBV9	NA	CASSVEVAPGGEQYF	TGTGCCAGCAGCGTAGAGGTCGCACCCGGGGGTGAGCAGTACTTC
TRBJ1-5	NA	TRBV19	NA	CASRAGTQDVHF	TGTGCCAGTAGAGCCGGGACTCAAGATGTACATTTT
TRBJ1-4	once	TRBV4-1	NA	CASSQISQTEKRMLNEKLFF	TGCGCCAGCAGCCAAATTTCTCAAACAGAGAAACGAATGTTAAATGAAAAACTGTTTTTT
TRBJ2-7	NA	TRBV30	NA	CAWRGFQGGEQYF	TGTGCCTGGAGGGGTTTCCAGGGCGGCGAGCAGTACTTC
TRBJ2-5	NA	TRBV25-1	NA	CASSENPAASPGETQYF	TGTGCCAGCAGTGAAAACCCCGCAGCCTCCCCCGGGGAGACCCAGTACTTC
TRBJ2-1	NA	TRBV9	NA	CASSPSRAYNEQFF	TGTGCCAGCAGCCCCAGCAGGGCCTACAATGAGCAGTTCTTC
TRBJ1-2	NA	TRBV5-1	TRBD1	CASSRSTGGPTYGYTF	TGCGCCAGCAGCCGCAGTACAGGGGGCCCTACATATGGCTACACCTTC
TRBJ2-1	once	TRBV6-6	TRBD1	CASSSDRVNNEQFF	TGTGCCAGCAGTTCGGACAGGGTAAACAATGAGCAGTTCTTC
TRBJ1-1	once	TRBV27	NA	CASSLGLEAFF	TGTGCCAGCAGTTTAGGACTTGAAGCTTTCTTT
TRBJ2-1	NA	TRBV7-9	TRBD1	CASSPRDSPAYNEQFF	TGTGCCAGCAGCCCGAGGGACAGCCCAGCCTACAATGAGCAGTTCTTC
TRBJ2-1	NA	TRBV30	NA	CAWSLRGSYNEQFF	TGTGCCTGGAGTCTCCGAGGCTCCTACAATGAGCAGTTCTTC
TRBJ2-7	NA	TRBV15	NA	CATSRGGGSYEQYF	TGTGCCACCAGCAGAGGAGGCGGATCCTACGAGCAGTACTTC
TRBJ1-1	NA	TRBV10-3	NA	CAISGTGPGTEAFF	TGTGCCATCAGTGGAACAGGCCCAGGCACTGAAGCTTTCTTT
TRBJ1-2	once	TRBV9	TRBD1	CASSVSGQGLYGYTF	TGTGCCAGCAGCGTAAGTGGACAGGGCCTCTATGGCTACACCTTC
TRBJ2-3	NA	TRBV2	TRBD1	CASRRTGTKDTQYF	TGTGCCAGCAGGCGGACAGGTACAAAGGATACGCAGTATTTT
TRBJ1-1	NA	TRBV4-1	TRBD1	CASSRADRDSSEAFF	TGCGCCAGCAGCCGAGCTGACAGGGACTCCTCTGAAGCTTTCTTT